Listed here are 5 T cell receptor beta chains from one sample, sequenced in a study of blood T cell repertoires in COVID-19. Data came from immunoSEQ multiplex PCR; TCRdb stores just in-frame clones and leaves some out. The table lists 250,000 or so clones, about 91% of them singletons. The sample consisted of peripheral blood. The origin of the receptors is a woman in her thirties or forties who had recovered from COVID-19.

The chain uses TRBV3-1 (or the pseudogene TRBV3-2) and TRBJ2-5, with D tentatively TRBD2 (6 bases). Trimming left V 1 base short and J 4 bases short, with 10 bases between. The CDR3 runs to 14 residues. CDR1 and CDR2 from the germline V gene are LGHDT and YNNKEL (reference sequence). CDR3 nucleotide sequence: TGTGCCAGCAGCCAAGTCGGGGGAGGAGAGACCCAGTACTTC. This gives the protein CASSQVGGGETQYF.

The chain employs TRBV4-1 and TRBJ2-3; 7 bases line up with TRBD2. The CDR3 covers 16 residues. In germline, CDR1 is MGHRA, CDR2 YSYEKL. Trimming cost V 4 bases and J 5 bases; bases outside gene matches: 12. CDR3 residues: CASSLSASGVVDTQYF. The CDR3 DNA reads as TGCGCCAGCAGCCTCAGTGCCAGCGGGGTCGTAGATACGCAGTATTTT.

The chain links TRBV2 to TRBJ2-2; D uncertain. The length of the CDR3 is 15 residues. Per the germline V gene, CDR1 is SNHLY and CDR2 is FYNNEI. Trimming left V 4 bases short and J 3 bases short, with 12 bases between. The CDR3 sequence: CASSVGVQYTGELFF. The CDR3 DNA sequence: TGTGCCAGCAGTGTAGGCGTACAGTACACCGGGGAGCTGTTTTTT.

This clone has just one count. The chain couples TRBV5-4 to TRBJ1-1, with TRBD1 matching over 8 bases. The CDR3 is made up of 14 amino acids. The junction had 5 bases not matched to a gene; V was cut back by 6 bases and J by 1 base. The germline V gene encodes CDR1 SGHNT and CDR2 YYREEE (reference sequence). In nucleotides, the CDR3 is TGTGCCAGCAAACAGGGGGGCGCGAACACTGAAGCTTTCTTT. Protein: CASKQGGANTEAFF.

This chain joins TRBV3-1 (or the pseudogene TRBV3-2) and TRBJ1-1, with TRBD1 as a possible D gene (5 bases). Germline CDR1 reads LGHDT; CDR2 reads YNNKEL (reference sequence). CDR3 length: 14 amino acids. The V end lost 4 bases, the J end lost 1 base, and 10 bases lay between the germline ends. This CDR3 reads CASSPADRNTEAFF. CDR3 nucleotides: TGTGCCAGCAGCCCTGCCGACAGGAACACTGAAGCTTTCTTT.